Below are 6 T cell receptor beta chains sequenced from a single sample in a study of shared clonotypes between healthy human individuals. Data came from immunoSEQ multiplex PCR; TCRdb stores just in-frame clones and leaves some out. The table lists about 2 million clones, over 85% of them singletons, with 1.2% in the top ten. Terminally differentiated effector memory CD45RA+ cells were left out of the naive CD8 fraction, which was CD45RO-negative and positively selected for CCR7. The sequencing sample was made of naive CD8+ T cells sorted from blood. The receptors derive from a man between 18 and 29 years old in good health.

The V call is TRBV5-5, the J call TRBJ2-2, with D tentatively TRBD1 (6 bases). This CDR3 is 16 amino acids long. V was trimmed by 4 bases and J by 3 bases, leaving 16 bases between them. Germline V lookup: CDR1 SGHKS, CDR2 YYEKEE (reference sequence). The CDR3 DNA sequence: TGTGCCAGCAGCCAGGGGCTCAAGGGGTACACCGGGGAGCTGTTTTTT. The encoded protein is CASSQGLKGYTGELFF.

V and J are TRBV9 and TRBJ2-5, with TRBD1 as a possible D gene (6 bases). V gave up 0 bases and J gave up 6 bases, with 9 bases separating them. The germline CDR1 and CDR2 sequences are SGDLS and YYNGEE. CDR3 length: 13 amino acids. CDR3 loop: CASSVDREQTQYF. DNA of the CDR3: TGTGCCAGCAGCGTAGACAGGGAGCAGACCCAGTACTTC.

Note on this clone: The same CDR3 also results from other DNA sequences found in this sample. The J gene is TRBJ1-1, the V gene TRBV27; D is unresolved. Germline CDR1 MNHEY, CDR2 SMNVEV (reference sequence). V shed 0 bases and J shed 3 bases, with 5 bases lying between them. The CDR3 is made up of 13 amino acids. The CDR3 nucleotides are TGTGCCAGCAGTTTATCTGTCGACACTGAAGCTTTCTTT. Its translation is CASSLSVDTEAFF.

This clone appeared a single time. The V gene is TRBV4-3, the J gene TRBJ2-7; TRBD1 might be the D (6 bases). The length of the CDR3 is 18 residues. Germline loops: CDR1 LGHNA, CDR2 YSLEER. V lost 3 bases, J lost 3 bases, and 24 bases lay in between. CDR3 DNA sequence: TGCGCCAGCAGCCATACTCAATTAAACAGGGACGGGAACTACGAGCAGTACTTC. It encodes CASSHTQLNRDGNYEQYF.

The chain carries TRBV7-6 and TRBJ2-1; 10 bases are a match to TRBD2. With V trimmed by 2 bases and J by 9 bases, 16 bases remained unmatched. Germline assignment: CDR1 SGHVS and CDR2 FNYEAQ. This CDR3 is 18 amino acids long. The CDR3 sequence: CASSLWEGSSGRAGEQFF. CDR3 nucleotide sequence: TGTGCCAGCAGCTTATGGGAGGGTTCGAGCGGGAGGGCCGGTGAGCAGTTCTTC.

Points on this clone: The sample carries other DNA sequences with the same CDR3. The chain uses TRBV6-5 and TRBJ1-4, with a possible D match to TRBD1 (6 bases). This CDR3 has 14 residues. Trimming took off 2 bases at V and 7 bases at J, with 11 bases between the two ends. Germline CDR1 reads MNHEY; CDR2 reads SVGAGI. The CDR3 DNA sequence: TGTGCCAGCAGTTACGGGCAGGGGAGTGAAAAACTGTTTTTT. Its translation: CASSYGQGSEKLFF.